This T cell receptor beta chain was documented in a study of T-cell reconstitution after alpha-beta-depleted transplantation in children (dated by TCRdb to 2016 to 2017). The study in broad terms: The study quantitatively tracked T-cell immune reconstitution after TCRalphabeta/CD19-depleted allogeneic hematopoietic cell transplantation in children using TCR repertoire profiling.

The germline V gene sets CDR1 to SGDLS and CDR2 to YYNGEE. There are 13 amino acids in the CDR3, from cysteine to phenylalanine inclusive. Just CDR3 DNA is preserved here, 39 bases in frame from base 1. V is cut by 0 bases and J by 7 bases, and the space between the germline ends is 7 bases. The library came from PCR. TCRdb lists the instrument as Illumina HiSeq 2500. To normalize quantification of the TCRbeta repertoire, the TCR libraries were built with molecular barcoding that relied on unique molecular identifiers. Through fastp at Q25 and MiXCR, TCRdb rebuilt clones from the public reads, retaining in-frame beta chains. Under each unique CDR3 protein, matching rows form one entry showing the most common genes and DNA. Recorded for this sample are about 460,000 distinct CDR3 sequences; 10% to 12% of them occurred a single time. 11% to 15% of the sample is held by the ten biggest clonotypes. Only a few counts were recorded for this clonotype. The antigen it binds to is not known. Base-call qualities are not available, and no considerably larger clone is one nucleotide away.

Paper-wide results and their limitations: Hyperexpanded clone frequencies declined over subsequent months; after one year, T-cell counts and TCRbeta diversity were mostly attributed to newly produced T cells. Apparently early alphabetaT-cell count recovery about two months after transplant reportedly relied on only several hundred rapidly expanded clones derived from non-depleted graft cells. The high TCRbeta diversity at day 60 in some patients was ascribed to recipient T cells and intrathymic progenitors that had survived conditioning.

The label giving this sample's treatment or condition can be read as: allogeneic hematopoietic cell transplantation with graft depleted of TCRalphabeta T cells and CD19 B cells. TCRalphabeta/CD19-depleted allogeneic hematopoietic cell grafts were given to the transplant recipients, all of whom were children. Rearrangement joined TRBV9 to TRBJ2-2, and perhaps TRBD1 as D gene, on 5 matching bases. This TCR was sampled from a female patient between 2 and 15 years old who had a stem cell transplant for aplastic anemia, so the T cells may come from the graft donor. This specimen was PBMCs, mostly from graft donor cells, taken 180 days after TCRalphabeta/CD19-depleted stem cell transplant. The CDR3 sequence is CASSVEGNGELFF. The DNA sequence is TGTGCCAGCAGCGTAGAGGGGAACGGGGAGCTGTTTTTT.